This T cell receptor (beta chain) was recorded in a study of cytomegalovirus exposure and HLA in healthy donors. The study's findings and limits: Most of the TCR beta V segments (in an earlier analysis) were productive either about 87% or about 30% of the time. Relative to equally common others, HLA-associated TCR beta chains showed greater clonal expansion in a later analysis.

Trimming removed 0 bases at V and 1 base at J, with 10 bases between. The CDR3 is made up of 16 amino acids. Germline values: CDR1 MNHEY, CDR2 SMNVEV (reference sequence). With regard to this clone: The antigen is unknown.

Both 60 Vbeta primers and 13 Jbeta primers went into the PCR. Repertoires were generated with immunoSEQ multiplex PCR, while TCRdb's copy carries only in-frame clones and drops some. Found here are roughly 180,000 clones, roughly 84% of them singletons; the top ten hold approximately 0.26%. The chain joins TRBV27 to TRBJ1-5, with TRBD1 as a possible D gene (5 bases). This TCR was sampled from a boy aged 10-17 years in good health and CMV-seronegative. Sequencing was carried out using PBMCs. The CDR3 DNA reads TGTGCCAGCAGTTTATCCGGCAGGGTCAGCAATCAGCCCCAGCATTTT. Protein sequence: CASSLSGRVSNQPQHF.